This TCR beta chain appears in the sequencing data of a study of T cell responses to AZD1222 COVID-19 vaccine. The trim removed 3 bases at V and 3 bases at J, leaving 7 bases unmatched. The germline V gene has CDR1 LGHNA and CDR2 YSLEER. The CDR3 loop spans 16 amino acids. General observations from the study: Seropositivity was recorded at baseline in only five to seven AZD1222 recipients.

Concerning this clone itself: Its target is unknown.

Data came from immunoSEQ multiplex PCR; TCRdb stores just in-frame clones and leaves some out. The repertoire holds 130,000 or so clones, with roughly nine tenths as singletons. The clonotype comes from an adult who received the AZD1222 COVID-19 vaccine. The sequences come from peripheral blood, collected 28 days after the second AZD1222 dose. The chain carries TRBV4-3 and TRBJ1-4; TRBD1 matches at 7 bases. The DNA of the CDR3 is TGCGCCAGCAGCCAGGGATTGACAGGGTCTAATGAAAAACTGTTTTTT. It codes for CASSQGLTGSNEKLFF.